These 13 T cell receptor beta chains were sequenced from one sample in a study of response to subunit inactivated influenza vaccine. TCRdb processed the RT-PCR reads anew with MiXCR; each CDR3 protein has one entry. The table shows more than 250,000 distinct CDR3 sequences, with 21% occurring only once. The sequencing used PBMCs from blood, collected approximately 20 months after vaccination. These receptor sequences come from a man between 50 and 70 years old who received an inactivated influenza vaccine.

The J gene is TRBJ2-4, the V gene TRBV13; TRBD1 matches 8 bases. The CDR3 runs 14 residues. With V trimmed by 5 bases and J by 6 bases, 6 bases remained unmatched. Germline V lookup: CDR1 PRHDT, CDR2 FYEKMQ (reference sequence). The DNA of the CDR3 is TGTGCCAGCAGCCCCTACAGGGGGATAAACATTCAGTACTTC. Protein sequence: CASSPYRGINIQYF.

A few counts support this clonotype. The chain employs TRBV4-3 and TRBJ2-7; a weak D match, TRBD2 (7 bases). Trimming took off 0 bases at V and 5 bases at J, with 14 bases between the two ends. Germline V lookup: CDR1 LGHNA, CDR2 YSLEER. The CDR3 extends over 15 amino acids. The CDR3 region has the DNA TGCGCCAGCAGCCAAGAAGGCAGGGGAGGGGACGAGCAGTACTTC. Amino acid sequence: CASSQEGRGGDEQYF.

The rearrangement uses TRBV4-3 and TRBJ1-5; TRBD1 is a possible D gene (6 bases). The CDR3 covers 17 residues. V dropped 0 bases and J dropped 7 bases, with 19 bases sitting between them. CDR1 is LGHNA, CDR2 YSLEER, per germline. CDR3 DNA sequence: TGCGCCAGCAGCCAAGATGTTAACAGGGAGGTAGGGCAGCCCCAGCATTTT. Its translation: CASSQDVNREVGQPQHF.

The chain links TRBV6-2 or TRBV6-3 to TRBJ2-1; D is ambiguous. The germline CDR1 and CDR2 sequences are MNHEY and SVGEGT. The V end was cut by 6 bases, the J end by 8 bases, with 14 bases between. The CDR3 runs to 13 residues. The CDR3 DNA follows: TGTGCCAGCAGCCAGGCGGCTATTGATGAGCAGTTCTTC. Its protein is CASSQAAIDEQFF.

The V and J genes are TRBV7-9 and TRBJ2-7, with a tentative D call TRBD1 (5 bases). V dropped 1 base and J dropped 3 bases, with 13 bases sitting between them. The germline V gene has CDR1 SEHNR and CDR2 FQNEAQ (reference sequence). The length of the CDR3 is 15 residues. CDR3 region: CASSLGKRTLYEQYF. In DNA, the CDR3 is TGTGCCAGCAGCTTAGGGAAGAGGACACTCTACGAGCAGTACTTC.

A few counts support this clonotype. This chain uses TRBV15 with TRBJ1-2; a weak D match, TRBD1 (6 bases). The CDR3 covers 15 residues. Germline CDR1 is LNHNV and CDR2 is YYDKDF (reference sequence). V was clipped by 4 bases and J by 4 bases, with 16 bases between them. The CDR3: CATSTNPTGPYGYTF. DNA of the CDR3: TGTGCCACCAGCACGAACCCGACAGGACCCTATGGCTACACCTTC.

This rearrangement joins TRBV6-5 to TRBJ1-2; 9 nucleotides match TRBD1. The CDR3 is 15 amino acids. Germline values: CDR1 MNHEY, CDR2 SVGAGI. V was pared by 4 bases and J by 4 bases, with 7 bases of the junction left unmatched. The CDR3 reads CASSWTGDPVYGYTF. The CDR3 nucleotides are TGTGCCAGCAGTTGGACAGGGGATCCTGTCTATGGCTACACCTTC.

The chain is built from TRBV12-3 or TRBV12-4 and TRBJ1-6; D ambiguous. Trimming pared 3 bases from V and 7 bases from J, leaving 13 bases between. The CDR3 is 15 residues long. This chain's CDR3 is CASSFSAQRNSPLHF. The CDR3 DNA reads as TGTGCCAGCAGTTTCAGCGCGCAGCGAAATTCACCCCTCCACTTT.

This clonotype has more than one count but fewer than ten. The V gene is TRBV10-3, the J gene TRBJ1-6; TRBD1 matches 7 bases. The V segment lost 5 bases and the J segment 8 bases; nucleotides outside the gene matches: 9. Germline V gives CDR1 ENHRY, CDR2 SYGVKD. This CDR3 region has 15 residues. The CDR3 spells CAISSSSDRDSPLHF. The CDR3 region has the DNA TGTGCCATCAGTTCCTCCTCCGACAGGGATTCACCCCTCCACTTT.

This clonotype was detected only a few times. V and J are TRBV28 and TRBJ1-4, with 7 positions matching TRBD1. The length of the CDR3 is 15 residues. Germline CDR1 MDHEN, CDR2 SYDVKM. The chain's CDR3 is CDGVIQGHINEKLFF. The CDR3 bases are TGTGACGGCGTCATACAGGGGCACATTAATGAAAAACTGTTTTTT.

In DNA, the CDR3 is TGTGCCAGCAGCTACGGACAGGGCACAGATACGCAGTATTTT. Translation: CASSYGQGTDTQYF. The chain carries TRBV7-2 and TRBJ2-3, with TRBD1 matching over 7 bases. Germline lookup yields CDR1 SGHTA and CDR2 FQGNSA. The V segment lost 4 bases and the J segment 1 base; nucleotides outside the gene matches: 2. The CDR3 consists of 14 residues.

The CDR3 region is CASSLEIWRRSSTDTQYF. CDR3 nucleotide sequence: TGCGCCAGCAGCTTGGAAATATGGCGGAGATCGAGCACAGATACGCAGTATTTT. The chain uses TRBV5-1 and TRBJ2-3; no clear D gene. The CDR3 is 18 residues long. Trimming shortened V by 0 bases and J by 0 bases, and 17 bases separated the two germline ends. Germline V CDR1 and CDR2: SGHRS, YFSETQ.

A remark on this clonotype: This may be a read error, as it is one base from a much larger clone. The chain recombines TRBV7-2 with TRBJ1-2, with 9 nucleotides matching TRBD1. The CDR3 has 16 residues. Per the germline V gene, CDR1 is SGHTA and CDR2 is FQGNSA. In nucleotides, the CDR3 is TGTGCCGGCAGCTCCCGTGGACAGGGGTATGGCTATGGCTACACCTTC. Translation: CAGSSRGQGYGYGYTF.